The 16 T cell receptor beta chains given below trace back to one sample, sequenced in a study of monozygotic twins with inflammatory bowel disease. TCRdb reprocessed the 5' RACE reads; each CDR3 protein has one entry and no DNA is given. Its clone listing holds nearly 450,000 distinct CDR3 sequences. The sample taken for sequencing was blood. The receptors derive from a human donor with ulcerative colitis or Crohn's disease, or a healthy co-twin of an affected twin (not recorded which).

The chain couples TRBV12-3 or TRBV12-4 to TRBJ2-2. The CDR3 covers 16 residues. CDR3 loop: CASSFSKGNGAGELFF.

This chain links TRBV5-6 with TRBJ2-1; the TCRdb call, TRBD2, lacks DNA for checking. Germline lookup yields CDR1 SGHDT and CDR2 YYEEEE. This CDR3 contains 13 residues. The CDR3 loop is CASRWTSGGEQFF. The full variable domain, its missing parts supplied by reference TRBV5-6 and TRBJ2-1, is DAGVTQSPTHLIKTRGQQVTLRCSPKSGHDTVSWYQQALGQGPQFIFQYYEEEERQRGNFPDRFSGHQFPNYSSELNVNALLLGDSALYLCASRWTSGGEQFFGPGTRLTVL.

This sequence joins TRBV4-3 and TRBJ2-2; checking the TCRdb D call of TRBD1 is not possible without DNA. This CDR3 is built from 15 residues. The germline V gene has CDR1 LGHNA and CDR2 YSLEER. The CDR3 loop reads CASSQGRGDTGELFF.

The chain uses TRBV5-1 and TRBJ1-2. Germline V lookup: CDR1 SGHRS, CDR2 YFSETQ. The CDR3 consists of 14 residues. The CDR3: CASSLGDGTYGYTF. The full variable domain, completed using reference TRBV5-1 and TRBJ1-2, is KAGVTQTPRYLIKTRGQQVTLSCSPISGHRSVSWYQQTPGQGLQFLFEYFSETQRNKGNFPGRFSGRQFSNSRSEMNVSTLELGDSALYLCASSLGDGTYGYTFGSGTRLTVV.

The rearrangement uses TRBV5-1 and TRBJ2-7; the D gene TCRdb calls, TRBD1, cannot be checked with no DNA. The CDR3 contains 16 residues. The germline V gene encodes CDR1 SGHRS and CDR2 YFSETQ. CDR3 region: CASSLGGAGGFNEQYF. The full variable domain, completed using reference TRBV5-1 and TRBJ2-7, is KAGVTQTPRYLIKTRGQQVTLSCSPISGHRSVSWYQQTPGQGLQFLFEYFSETQRNKGNFPGRFSGRQFSNSRSEMNVSTLELGDSALYLCASSLGGAGGFNEQYFGPGTRLTVT.

This chain connects TRBV5-6 to TRBJ2-4. The CDR3 extends over 15 amino acids. Germline loops: CDR1 SGHDT, CDR2 YYEEEE. CDR3 amino acids: CASSRATVAKNIQYF.

This chain joins TRBV4-3 and TRBJ1-4. Germline V gene data show CDR1 as LGHNA and CDR2 as YSLEER. The CDR3 sequence is 20 residues long. This CDR3 reads CASSQRVAMVAISTNEKLFF.

The V call is TRBV9, the J call TRBJ1-4. The length of the CDR3 is 15 residues. The germline V gene encodes CDR1 SGDLS and CDR2 YYNGEE. The CDR3 sequence: CASSVAGSGREKLFF.

The chain carries TRBV7-2 and TRBJ2-1; TCRdb indicates TRBD1, and absent DNA this call remains unverified. Germline CDR1 SGHTA, CDR2 FQGNSA. CDR3 length: 15 amino acids. The CDR3 spells CASSPGQPGENEQFF.

The V and J genes are TRBV5-1 and TRBJ2-7; TCRdb's D call of TRBD1 is untestable without DNA. The germline V gene has CDR1 SGHRS and CDR2 YFSETQ. The CDR3 extends over 17 amino acids. The CDR3: CANLLRDRGLPSYEQYF.

This rearrangement joins TRBV30 to TRBJ1-1; TCRdb's assignment of TRBD1 cannot be checked, as there is no DNA. The CDR3 runs 12 residues. CDR1 and CDR2 from the germline V gene are GTSNPN and SVGIG (reference sequence). CDR3 sequence reads: CARSGENTEAFF. Together with reference TRBV30 and TRBJ1-1, the CDR3 gives the full variable domain: SQTIHQWPATLVQPVGSPLSLECTVEGTSNPNLYWYRQAAGRGLQLLFYSVGIGQISSEVPQNLSASRPQDRQFILSSKKLLLSDSGFYLCARSGENTEAFFGQGTRLTVV.

The chain couples TRBV7-9 to TRBJ1-1; TCRdb lists TRBD1, though no DNA is available to test this call. The CDR3 has 14 residues. Germline assignment: CDR1 SEHNR and CDR2 FQNEAQ (reference sequence). The CDR3 loop is CASSLAGGSTEAFF.

CDR3 sequence: CASSLMGQGATAIQPQHF. The chain combines TRBV11-2 with TRBJ1-5; the D call of TRBD1 rests on TCRdb alone, since no DNA is present to check it. CDR1 and CDR2 (germline): SGHAT, FQNNGV. The length of the CDR3 is 18 residues.

The V call is TRBV5-5, the J call TRBJ1-5. CDR3 length: 15 amino acids. Germline V gene sequence: CDR1 SGHKS, CDR2 YYEKEE (reference sequence). The CDR3 sequence is CASSLVGNLDQPQHF.

V usage is TRBV10-3 and J usage is TRBJ1-2. Germline CDR1 and CDR2: ENHRY and SYGVKD. The CDR3 has 16 amino acids. The CDR3 is CAISEFRTVANYGYTF.

The chain has TRBV10-3 and TRBJ2-3; TCRdb designates TRBD1, a call that cannot be tested without DNA. CDR3 length equals 14 residues. Germline CDR1 is ENHRY and CDR2 is SYGVKD. The CDR3 here is CAISPPGSTDTQYF.